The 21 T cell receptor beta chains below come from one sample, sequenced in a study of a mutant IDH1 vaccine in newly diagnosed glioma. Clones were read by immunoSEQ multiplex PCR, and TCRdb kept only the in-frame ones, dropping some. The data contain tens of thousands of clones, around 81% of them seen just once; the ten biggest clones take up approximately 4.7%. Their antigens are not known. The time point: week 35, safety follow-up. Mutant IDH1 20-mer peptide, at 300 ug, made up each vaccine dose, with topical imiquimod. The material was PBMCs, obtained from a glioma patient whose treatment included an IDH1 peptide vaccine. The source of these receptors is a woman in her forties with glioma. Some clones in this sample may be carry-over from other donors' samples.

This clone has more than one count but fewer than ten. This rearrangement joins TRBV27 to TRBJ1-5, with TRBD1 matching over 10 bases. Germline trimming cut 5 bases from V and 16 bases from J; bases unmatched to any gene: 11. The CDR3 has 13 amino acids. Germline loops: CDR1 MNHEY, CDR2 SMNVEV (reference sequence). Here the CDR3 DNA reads TGTGCCAGCAGTCCCGGAGGGACAGGGGACCTTCATTTT. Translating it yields CASSPGGTGDLHF.

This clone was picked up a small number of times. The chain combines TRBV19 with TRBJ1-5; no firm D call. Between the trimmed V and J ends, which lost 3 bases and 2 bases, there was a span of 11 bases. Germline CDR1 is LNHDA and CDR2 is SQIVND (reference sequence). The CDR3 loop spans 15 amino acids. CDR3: CASSISLWGNQPQHF. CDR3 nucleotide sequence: TGTGCCAGTAGTATTTCGTTGTGGGGCAATCAGCCCCAGCATTTT.

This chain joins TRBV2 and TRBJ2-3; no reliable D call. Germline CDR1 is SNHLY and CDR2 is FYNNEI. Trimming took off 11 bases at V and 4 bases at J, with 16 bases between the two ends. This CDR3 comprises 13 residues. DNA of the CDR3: TGTGCCCTGAAAATCTGGGCAGCAGATACGCAGTATTTT. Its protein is CALKIWAADTQYF.

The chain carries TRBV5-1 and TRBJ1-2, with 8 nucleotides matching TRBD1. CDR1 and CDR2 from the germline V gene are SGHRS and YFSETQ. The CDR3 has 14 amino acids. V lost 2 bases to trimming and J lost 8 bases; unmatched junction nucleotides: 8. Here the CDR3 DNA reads TGCGCCAGCAGCTTCTTGGACAGGGAAGGAGGCTACACCTTC. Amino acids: CASSFLDREGGYTF.

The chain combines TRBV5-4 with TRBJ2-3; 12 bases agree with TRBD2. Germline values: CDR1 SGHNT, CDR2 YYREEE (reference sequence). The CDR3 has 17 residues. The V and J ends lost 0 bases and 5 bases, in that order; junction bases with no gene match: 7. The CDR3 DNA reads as TGTGCCAGCAGCTTGGGACTAGCGGGAGCGGGGGGAGATACGCAGTATTTT. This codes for CASSLGLAGAGGDTQYF.

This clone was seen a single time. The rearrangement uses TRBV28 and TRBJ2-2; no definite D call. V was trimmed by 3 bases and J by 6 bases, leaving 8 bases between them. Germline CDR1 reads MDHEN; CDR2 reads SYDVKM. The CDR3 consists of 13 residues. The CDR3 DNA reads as TGTGCCAGCAGTTTTAGCTTGTCCGGGGAGCTGTTTTTT. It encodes CASSFSLSGELFF.

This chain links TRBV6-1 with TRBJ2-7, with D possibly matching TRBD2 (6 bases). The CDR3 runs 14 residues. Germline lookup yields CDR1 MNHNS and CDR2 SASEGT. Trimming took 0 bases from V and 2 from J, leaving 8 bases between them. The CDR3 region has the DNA TGTGCCAGCAGTGAAGCGGGCGGGGCCTACGAGCAGTACTTC. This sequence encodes CASSEAGGAYEQYF.

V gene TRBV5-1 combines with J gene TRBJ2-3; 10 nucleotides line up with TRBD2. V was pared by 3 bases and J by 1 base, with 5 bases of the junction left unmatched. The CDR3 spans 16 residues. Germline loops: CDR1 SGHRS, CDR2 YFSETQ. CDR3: CASSSRTSGRTDTQYF. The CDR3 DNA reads TGCGCCAGCAGCTCCAGGACTAGCGGACGCACAGATACGCAGTATTTT.

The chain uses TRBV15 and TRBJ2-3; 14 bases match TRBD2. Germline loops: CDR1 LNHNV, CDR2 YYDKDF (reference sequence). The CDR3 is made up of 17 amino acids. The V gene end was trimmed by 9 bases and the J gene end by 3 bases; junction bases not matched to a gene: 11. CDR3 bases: TGTGCCACTTGCCGGACTAGCGGGAGGAAATTTACAGATACGCAGTATTTT. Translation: CATCRTSGRKFTDTQYF.

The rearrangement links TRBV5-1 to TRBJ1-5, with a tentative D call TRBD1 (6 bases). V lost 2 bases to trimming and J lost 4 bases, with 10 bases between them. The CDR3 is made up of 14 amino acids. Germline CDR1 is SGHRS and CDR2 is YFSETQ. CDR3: CASSLGGGNQPQHF. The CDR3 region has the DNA TGCGCCAGCAGCTTAGGGGGGGGGAATCAGCCCCAGCATTTT.

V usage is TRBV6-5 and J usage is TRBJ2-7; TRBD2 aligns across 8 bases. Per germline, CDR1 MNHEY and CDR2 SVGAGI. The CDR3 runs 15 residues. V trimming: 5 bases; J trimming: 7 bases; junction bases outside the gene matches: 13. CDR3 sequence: CASSQTPAGGREQYF. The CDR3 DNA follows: TGTGCCAGCAGTCAAACTCCCGCGGGGGGACGGGAGCAGTACTTC.

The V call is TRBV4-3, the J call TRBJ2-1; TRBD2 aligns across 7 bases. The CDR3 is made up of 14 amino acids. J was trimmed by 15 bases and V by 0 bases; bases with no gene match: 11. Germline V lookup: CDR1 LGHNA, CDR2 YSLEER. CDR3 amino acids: CASSQDRDYSGTFF. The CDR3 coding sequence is TGCGCCAGCAGCCAAGACCGGGACTACTCAGGCACGTTCTTC.

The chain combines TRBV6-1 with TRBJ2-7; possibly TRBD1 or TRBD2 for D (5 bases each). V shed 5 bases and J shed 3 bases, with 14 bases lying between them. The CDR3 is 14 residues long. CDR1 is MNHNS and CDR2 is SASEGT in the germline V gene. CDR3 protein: CASSLWGRDYEQYF. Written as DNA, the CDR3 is TGTGCCAGCAGTCTTTGGGGCCGGGACTACGAGCAGTACTTC.

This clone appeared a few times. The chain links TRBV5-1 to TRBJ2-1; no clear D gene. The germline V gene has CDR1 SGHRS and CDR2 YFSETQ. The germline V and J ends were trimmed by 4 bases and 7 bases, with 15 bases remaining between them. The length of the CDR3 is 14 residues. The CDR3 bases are TGCGCCAGCAGCCTCGAGACTCTCGGGAATGAGCAGTTCTTC. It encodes CASSLETLGNEQFF.

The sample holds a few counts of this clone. The CDR3 is CASSQGLGGTGELFF. CDR3 sequence (DNA): TGTGCCAGCAGCCAAGGACTAGGCGGGACCGGGGAGCTGTTTTTT. The chain combines TRBV4-2 with TRBJ2-2; D possibly corresponds to TRBD2 (6 bases). Germline CDR1 reads LGHNA; CDR2 reads YNFKEQ. V was trimmed by 1 base and J by 5 bases, leaving 11 bases between them. The CDR3 length is 15 residues.

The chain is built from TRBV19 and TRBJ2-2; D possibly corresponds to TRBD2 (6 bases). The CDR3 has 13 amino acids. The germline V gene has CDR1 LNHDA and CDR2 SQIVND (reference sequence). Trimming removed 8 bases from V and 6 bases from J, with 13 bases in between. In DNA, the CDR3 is TGTGCCAGTCAGGAGGGTTCTCCCGGGGAGCTGTTTTTT. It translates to CASQEGSPGELFF.

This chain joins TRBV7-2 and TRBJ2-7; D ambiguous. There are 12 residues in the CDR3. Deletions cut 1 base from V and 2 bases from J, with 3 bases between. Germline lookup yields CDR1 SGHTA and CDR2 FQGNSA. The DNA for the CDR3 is TGTGCCAGCAGCTTAGTACCCTACGAGCAGTACTTC. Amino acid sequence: CASSLVPYEQYF.

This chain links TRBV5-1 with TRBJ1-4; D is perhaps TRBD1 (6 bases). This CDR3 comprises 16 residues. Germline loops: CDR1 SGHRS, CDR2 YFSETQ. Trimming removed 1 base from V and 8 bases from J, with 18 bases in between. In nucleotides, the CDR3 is TGCGCCAGCAGCTTGTCCGGCAGGGGCAACGGCGAAAAACTGTTTTTT. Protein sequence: CASSLSGRGNGEKLFF. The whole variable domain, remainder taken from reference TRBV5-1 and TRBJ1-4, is KAGVTQTPRYLIKTRGQQVTLSCSPISGHRSVSWYQQTPGQGLQFLFEYFSETQRNKGNFPGRFSGRQFSNSRSEMNVSTLELGDSALYLCASSLSGRGNGEKLFFGSGTQLSVL.

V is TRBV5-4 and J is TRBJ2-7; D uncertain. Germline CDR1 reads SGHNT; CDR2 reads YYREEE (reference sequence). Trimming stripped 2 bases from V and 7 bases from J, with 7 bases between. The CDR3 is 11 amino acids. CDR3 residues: CASSFSREQYF. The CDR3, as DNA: TGTGCCAGCAGCTTTTCTCGGGAGCAGTACTTC.

The CDR3 reads CASSRAQNSPQHF. The CDR3 region has the DNA TGTGCCAGCAGCCGGGCTCAAAATAGTCCCCAGCATTTT. The chain employs TRBV7-3 and TRBJ1-5; no clear D. Germline V gene lookup returns CDR1 SGHTA and CDR2 FQGTGA. The CDR3 length is 13 residues. Trimming cost V 5 bases and J 10 bases, with 15 bases left between them.

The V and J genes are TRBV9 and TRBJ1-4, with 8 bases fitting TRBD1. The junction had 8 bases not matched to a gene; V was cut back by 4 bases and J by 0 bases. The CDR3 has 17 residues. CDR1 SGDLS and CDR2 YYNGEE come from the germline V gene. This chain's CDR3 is CASSQTGANSTNEKLFF. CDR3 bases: TGTGCCAGCAGCCAGACAGGGGCCAATTCAACTAATGAAAAACTGTTTTTT. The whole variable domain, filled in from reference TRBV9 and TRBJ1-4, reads DSGVTQTPKHLITATGQRVTLRCSPRSGDLSVYWYQQSLDQGLQFLIQYYNGEERAKGNILERFSAQQFPDLHSELNLSSLELGDSALYFCASSQTGANSTNEKLFFGSGTQLSVL.